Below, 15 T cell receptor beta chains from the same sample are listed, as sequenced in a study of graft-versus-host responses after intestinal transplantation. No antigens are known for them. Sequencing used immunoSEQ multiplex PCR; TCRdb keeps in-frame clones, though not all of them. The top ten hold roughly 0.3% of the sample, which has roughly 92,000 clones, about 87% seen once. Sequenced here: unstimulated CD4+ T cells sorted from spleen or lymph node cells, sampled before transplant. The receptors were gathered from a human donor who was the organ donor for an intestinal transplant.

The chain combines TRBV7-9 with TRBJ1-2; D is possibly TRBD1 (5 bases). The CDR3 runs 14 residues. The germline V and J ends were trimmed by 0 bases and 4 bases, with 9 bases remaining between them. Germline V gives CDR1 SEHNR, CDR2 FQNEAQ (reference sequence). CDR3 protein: CASSLALGGYGYTF. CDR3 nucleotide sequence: TGTGCCAGCAGCTTAGCGCTCGGGGGCTATGGCTACACCTTC.

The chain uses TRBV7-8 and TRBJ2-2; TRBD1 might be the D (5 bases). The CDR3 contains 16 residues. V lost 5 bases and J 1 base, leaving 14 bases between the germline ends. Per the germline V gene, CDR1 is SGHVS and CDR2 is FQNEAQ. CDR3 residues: CASSLSRVLNTGELFF. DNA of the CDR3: TGTGCCAGCAGCCTCTCCAGGGTCCTGAACACCGGGGAGCTGTTTTTT.

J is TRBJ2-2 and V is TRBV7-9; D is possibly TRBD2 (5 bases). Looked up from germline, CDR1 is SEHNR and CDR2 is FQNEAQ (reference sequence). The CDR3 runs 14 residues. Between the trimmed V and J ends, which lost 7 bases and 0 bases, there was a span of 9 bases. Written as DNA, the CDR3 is TGTGCCAGCACTACACTAGCGAACACCGGGGAGCTGTTTTTT. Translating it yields CASTTLANTGELFF.

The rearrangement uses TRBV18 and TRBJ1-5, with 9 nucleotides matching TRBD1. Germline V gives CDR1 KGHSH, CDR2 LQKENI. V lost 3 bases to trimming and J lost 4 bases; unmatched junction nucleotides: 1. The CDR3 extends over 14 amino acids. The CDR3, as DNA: TGTGCCAGCTCACCGGGGACAGGGAATCAGCCCCAGCATTTT. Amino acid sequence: CASSPGTGNQPQHF.

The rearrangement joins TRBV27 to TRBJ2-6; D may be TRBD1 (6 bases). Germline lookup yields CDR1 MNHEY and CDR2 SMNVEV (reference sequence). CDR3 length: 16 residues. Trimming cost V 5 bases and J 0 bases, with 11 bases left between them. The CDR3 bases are TGTGCCAGCAGTGACAGACAGGCCTCTGGGGCCAACGTCCTGACTTTC. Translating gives CASSDRQASGANVLTF. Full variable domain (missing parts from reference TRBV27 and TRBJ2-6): EAQVTQNPRYLITVTGKKLTVTCSQNMNHEYMSWYRQDPGLGLRQIYYSMNVEVTDKGDVPEGYKVSRKEKRNFPLILESPSPNQTSLYFCASSDRQASGANVLTFGAGSRLTVL.

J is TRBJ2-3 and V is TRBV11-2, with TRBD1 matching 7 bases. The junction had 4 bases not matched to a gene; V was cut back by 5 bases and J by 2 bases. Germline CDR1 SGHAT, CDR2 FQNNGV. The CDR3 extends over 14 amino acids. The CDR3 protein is CASSAGTDTDTQYF. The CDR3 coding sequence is TGTGCCAGCAGCGCCGGGACAGACACAGATACGCAGTATTTT.

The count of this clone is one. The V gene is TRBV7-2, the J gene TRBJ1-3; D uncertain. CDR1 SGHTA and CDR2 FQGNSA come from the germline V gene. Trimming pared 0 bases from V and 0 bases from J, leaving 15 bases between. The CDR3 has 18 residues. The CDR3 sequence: CASSLALASSSSGNTIYF. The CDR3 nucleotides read TGTGCCAGCAGCTTAGCGTTAGCCTCTTCCAGCTCTGGAAACACCATATATTTT.

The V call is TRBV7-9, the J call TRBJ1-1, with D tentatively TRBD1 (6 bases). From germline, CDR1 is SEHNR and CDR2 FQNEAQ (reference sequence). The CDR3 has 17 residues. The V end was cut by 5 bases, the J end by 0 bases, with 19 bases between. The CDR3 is CASSALPARDMNTEAFF. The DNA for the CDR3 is TGTGCCAGCAGCGCCCTTCCCGCGAGGGACATGAACACTGAAGCTTTCTTT. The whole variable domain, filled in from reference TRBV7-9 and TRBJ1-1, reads DTGVSQNPRHKITKRGQNVTFRCDPISEHNRLYWYRQTLGQGPEFLTYFQNEAQLEKSRLLSDRFSAERPKGSFSTLEIQRTEQGDSAMYLCASSALPARDMNTEAFFGQGTRLTVV.

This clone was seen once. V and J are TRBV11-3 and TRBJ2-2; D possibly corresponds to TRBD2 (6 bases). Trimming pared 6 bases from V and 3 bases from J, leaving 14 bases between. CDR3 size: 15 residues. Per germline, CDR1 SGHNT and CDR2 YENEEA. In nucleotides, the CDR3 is TGTGCCAGCAGGGGTATGGAGGGCGACACCGGGGAGCTGTTTTTT. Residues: CASRGMEGDTGELFF.

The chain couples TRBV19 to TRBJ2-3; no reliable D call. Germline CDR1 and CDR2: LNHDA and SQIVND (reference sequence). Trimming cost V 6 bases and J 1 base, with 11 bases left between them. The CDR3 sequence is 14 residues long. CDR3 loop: CASRSSLRTDTQYF. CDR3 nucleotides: TGTGCCAGTAGGTCGAGCCTTCGCACAGATACGCAGTATTTT. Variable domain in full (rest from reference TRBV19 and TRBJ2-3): DGGITQSPKYLFRKEGQNVTLSCEQNLNHDAMYWYRQDPGQGLRLIYYSQIVNDFQKGDIAEGYSVSREKKESFPLTVTSAQKNPTAFYLCASRSSLRTDTQYFGPGTRLTVL.

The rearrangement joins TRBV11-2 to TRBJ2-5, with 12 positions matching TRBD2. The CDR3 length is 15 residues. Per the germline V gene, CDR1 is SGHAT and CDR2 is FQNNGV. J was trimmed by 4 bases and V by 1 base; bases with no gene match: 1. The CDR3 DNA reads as TGTGCCAGCAGCTTAGCTAGCGGGGGGGGAGAGACCCAGTACTTC. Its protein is CASSLASGGGETQYF.

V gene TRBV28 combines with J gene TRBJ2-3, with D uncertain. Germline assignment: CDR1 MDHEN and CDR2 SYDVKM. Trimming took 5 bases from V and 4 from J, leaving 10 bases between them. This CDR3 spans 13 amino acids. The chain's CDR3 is CASSPISPDTQYF. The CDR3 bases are TGTGCCAGCAGTCCTATTAGCCCAGATACGCAGTATTTT.

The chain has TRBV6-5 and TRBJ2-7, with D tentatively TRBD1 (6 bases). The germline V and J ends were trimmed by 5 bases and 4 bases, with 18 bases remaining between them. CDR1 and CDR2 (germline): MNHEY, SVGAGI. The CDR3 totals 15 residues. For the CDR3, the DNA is TGTGCCAGCAGTGCCGGACAGTACTACCCTTACGAGCAGTACTTC. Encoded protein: CASSAGQYYPYEQYF.

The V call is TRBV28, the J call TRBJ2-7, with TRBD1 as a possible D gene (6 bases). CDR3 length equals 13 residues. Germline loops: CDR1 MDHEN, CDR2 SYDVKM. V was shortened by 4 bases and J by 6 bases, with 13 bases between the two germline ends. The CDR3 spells CASSSQDRSEQYF. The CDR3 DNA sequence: TGTGCCAGCAGTTCACAAGACAGGAGCGAGCAGTACTTC.

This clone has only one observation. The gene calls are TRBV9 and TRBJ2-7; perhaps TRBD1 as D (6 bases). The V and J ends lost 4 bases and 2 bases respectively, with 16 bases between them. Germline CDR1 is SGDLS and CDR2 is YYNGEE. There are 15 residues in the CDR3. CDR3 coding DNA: TGTGCCAGCAGCCCAACCGGACAGCCCACCTACGAGCAGTACTTC. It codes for CASSPTGQPTYEQYF.